This T cell receptor (beta chain) was sequenced for a study of cytomegalovirus exposure and HLA in healthy donors. V shed 2 bases and J shed 8 bases, with 3 bases lying between them. Germline loops: CDR1 DFQATT, CDR2 SNEGSKA (reference sequence). The CDR3 covers 9 residues. Study results and caveats: A few CMV-associated chains proved CMV antigen-specific in vitro. Versus the roughly 670-donor mean, an Asian-associated ancestry cluster reportedly showed fewer N-insertions in a later analysis.

As regards this clone: Antigen: not known.

The PCR employed 60 Vbeta primers together with 13 Jbeta primers. The assay was immunoSEQ multiplex PCR, and TCRdb's table has in-frame clones only and misses some. The table records around 200,000 clones, around 83% of them present only once. The TCR was taken from a man aged 45-65 years in good health and CMV-seronegative. The V and J genes are TRBV20-1 and TRBJ1-1; no firm D call. Specimen: PBMCs. The DNA for the CDR3 is TGCAGTGCTAGACGGGAAGCTTTCTTT. It encodes CSARREAFF.